This T cell receptor beta chain was recorded in a study of early T cells in non-severe SARS-CoV-2 infection. About the study: Alpha and beta chains were unpaired, from unsorted whole-blood bulk RNA. Study-wide results and caveats: A preference for anti-spike CD8 responses marked VDJdb matching, which missed private and CD4 specificities.

As regards this clonotype: The target antigen is unknown.

The V and J ends lost 6 bases and 3 bases respectively, with 9 bases between them. CDR3 length: 13 amino acids. Individual cDNA molecules carried attached unique molecular identifiers. TCRdb used MiXCR to reprocess the 5' RACE reads, holding one entry per CDR3 protein. The sample has some 44,000 distinct CDR3 sequences, roughly 6% seen once. The receptor was isolated from an adult who was a healthcare worker with PCR-confirmed SARS-CoV-2 infection or an uninfected control (not recorded which). The rearrangement links TRBV12-3 or TRBV12-4 to TRBJ2-1; possible D gene TRBD1, 6 bases. The sample in question was whole blood, obtained at baseline. In DNA, the CDR3 is TGTGCCAGCAGAGGACAGCTCTACAATGAGCAGTTCTTC. This sequence encodes CASRGQLYNEQFF.